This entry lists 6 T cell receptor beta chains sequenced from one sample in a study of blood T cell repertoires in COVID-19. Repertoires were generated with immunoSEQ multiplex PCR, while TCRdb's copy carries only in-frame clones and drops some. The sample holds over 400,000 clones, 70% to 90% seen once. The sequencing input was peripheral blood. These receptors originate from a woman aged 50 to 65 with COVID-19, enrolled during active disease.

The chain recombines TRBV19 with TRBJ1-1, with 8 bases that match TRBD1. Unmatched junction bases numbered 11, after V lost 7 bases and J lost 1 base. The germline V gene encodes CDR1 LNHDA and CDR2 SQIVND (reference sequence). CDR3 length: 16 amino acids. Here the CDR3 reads CASNPTPGTGNTEAFF. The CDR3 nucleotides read TGTGCCAGTAACCCGACCCCCGGGACAGGGAACACTGAAGCTTTCTTT. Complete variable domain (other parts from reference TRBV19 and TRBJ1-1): DGGITQSPKYLFRKEGQNVTLSCEQNLNHDAMYWYRQDPGQGLRLIYYSQIVNDFQKGDIAEGYSVSREKKESFPLTVTSAQKNPTAFYLCASNPTPGTGNTEAFFGQGTRLTVV.

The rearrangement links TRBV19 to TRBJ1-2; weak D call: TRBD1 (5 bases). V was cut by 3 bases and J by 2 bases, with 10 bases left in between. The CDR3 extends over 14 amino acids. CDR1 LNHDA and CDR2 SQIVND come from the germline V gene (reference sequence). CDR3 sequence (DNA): TGTGCCAGTAGTATGACAGTCCAGAACTATGGCTACACCTTC. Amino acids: CASSMTVQNYGYTF.

CDR3 residues: CASSVEGGIGKLFF. In DNA form, the CDR3 reads TGTGCCAGCAGCGTAGAGGGAGGGATCGGGAAACTGTTTTTT. J is TRBJ1-4 and V is TRBV9; no reliable D call. V was pared by 0 bases and J by 11 bases, with 14 bases between. The CDR3 length is 14 residues. CDR1 is SGDLS, CDR2 YYNGEE, per germline.

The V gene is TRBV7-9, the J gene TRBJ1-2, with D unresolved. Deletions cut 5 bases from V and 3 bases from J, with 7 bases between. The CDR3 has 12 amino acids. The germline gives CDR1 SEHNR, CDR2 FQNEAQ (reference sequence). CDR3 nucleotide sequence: TGTGCCAGCAGCATCTCGGACTATGGCTACACCTTC. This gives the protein CASSISDYGYTF.

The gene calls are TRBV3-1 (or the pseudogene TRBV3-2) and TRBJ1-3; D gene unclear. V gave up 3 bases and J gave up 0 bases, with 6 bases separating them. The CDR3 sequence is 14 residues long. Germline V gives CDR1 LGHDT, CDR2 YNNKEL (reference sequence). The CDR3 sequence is CASSHFSSGNTIYF. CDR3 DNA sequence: TGTGCCAGCAGCCATTTCAGCTCTGGAAACACCATATATTTT.

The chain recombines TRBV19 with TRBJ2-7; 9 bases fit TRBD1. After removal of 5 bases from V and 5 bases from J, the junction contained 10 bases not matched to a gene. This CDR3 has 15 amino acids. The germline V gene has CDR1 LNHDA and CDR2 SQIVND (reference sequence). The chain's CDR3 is CASSVAGTGSHEQYF. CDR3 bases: TGTGCCAGTAGTGTAGCCGGGACAGGGTCCCACGAGCAGTACTTC.